This T cell receptor beta chain was recovered during a study of blood T cell repertoires in COVID-19. The overall study: Donors in the United States, Italy and Spain gave samples during acute or convalescent COVID-19.

Enrollment of patients from Seattle took place during active infection, with longitudinal follow-up. Sequenced by immunoSEQ multiplex PCR; TCRdb stores in-frame clones only, minus some. This repertoire shows approximately 150,000 clones, approximately 90% found once; its top ten account for roughly 4.5%. The receptor was derived from a man aged 18 to 30 with COVID-19, enrolled during active disease. The specimen sequenced was peripheral blood.

DNA for the CDR3: TGTGCCATCAGTGAGTCTTACAGGGATTATGGCTACACCTTC. It yields the protein CAISESYRDYGYTF. The J gene is TRBJ1-2, the V gene TRBV10-3, with a tentative D call TRBD1 (6 bases). Germline V gene data show CDR1 as ENHRY and CDR2 as SYGVKD. The CDR3 is made up of 14 amino acids. The V end was cut by 0 bases, the J end by 5 bases, with 10 bases between.